A selection of T cell receptor beta chains follows, all from one sample in a study of shared clonotypes between healthy human individuals. Data came from immunoSEQ multiplex PCR; TCRdb stores just in-frame clones and leaves some out. The table lists 750,000 to 1,000,000 clones, 92% of them singletons. The specimen sequenced was naive CD8+ T cells sorted from blood. These receptors originate from a man aged 25-40 years in good health. Both conserved end residues are trimmed from each CDR3. The size of a clone is reported for some rows only, either as once, few or many, or as a class for expanded clones.

abundance,v_gene,CDR3aa
-,TRBV18,ASSAQVYNTEAF
-,TRBV5-1,ASSLAGTGYGYT
-,TRBV5-6,ASSFFLGAGQPQH
-,TRBV9,ASSADSGAVYEQY
once,TRBV7-9,ASSLELGYEDTEAF
-,TRBV4-3,ASSILGQGTNYGYT
-,TRBV7-9,ASSSRQGWGEQY
-,TRBV7-9,ASSPTGNNQPQH
-,TRBV7-6,ASSERGTGLLYNEQF
-,TRBV4-1,ASSQVRPGELF
-,TRBV2,ASSEVAGGFGPQH
-,TRBV30,AWSVASGTGELF
-,TRBV7-6,ASSHRDRSYEQY
-,TRBV4-3,ASSTGVTVYEQY
-,TRBV5-1,ASTELAGDNEQF
-,TRBV5-1,ASSPDLSYEQY
-,TRBV5-6,ASSHRLAGEEYTQY
-,TRBV7-8,ASSLGPGAGQPQH
-,TRBV10-1,ASRIDRRLSTEAF
once,TRBV27,ASSYTQGYEQY
-,TRBV19,ASSGPTGGLTEAF
-,TRBV27,ASSGPGLSNQPQH
-,TRBV2,ASIEGRWDTQY
-,TRBV5-1,ASSLWGDSANYGYT
-,TRBV4-1,ASSAGTEGPRSYEQY
-,TRBV7-6,ASSPHLDYGYT
-,TRBV11-2,ASSLDVSGYAYEQY
-,TRBV7-2,ASSLNGAGANYGYT
-,TRBV9,ASSGSGDRVVNTEAF
-,TRBV6-5,ASSYSTVEKLF
-,TRBV5-1,ASSYPGTMNTEAF
-,TRBV25-1,ASSGGRRFAEAF
-,TRBV28,ASSLHLNPYEQY
-,TRBV28,ASSLFTGRSNQPQH
-,TRBV27,ASRRGTGQPQH
-,TRBV9,ASHPTYKQSRANVLT
-,TRBV29-1,SVYPGTSELNEQF
-,TRBV10-3,AISGASGYEQY
-,TRBV7-9,ASSTPKGYFEQY
-,TRBV4-1,ASNERTGSTDTQY
-,TRBV30,AWSVRGYEQY
-,TRBV28,ASSSIMGQGIYEQY
-,TRBV2,ASSGAPSGRAYEQY
-,TRBV10-3,AISGGQGVKYEQY
-,TRBV29-1,SVETGEVEAF
-,TRBV5-5,ASSAGLAGVSNEQF
-,TRBV27,ASNAPGRARTDTQY
-,TRBV7-9,ASSLRRQGGGYT
many,TRBV11-2,ASSPPNLAYTQY
-,TRBV5-1,ASSLRGSTEAF
-,TRBV5-8,ASSWGANTEAF
-,TRBV2,ASSKGGGRGHQPQH